The clone carrying this T cell receptor (beta chain) showed up just a few times. This may arise from a read error, as a much more abundant clone is one base away. The sample belongs to a study of T cell repertoires in cytomegalovirus infection. TCRdb analysed the reads with MiXCR anew, one entry per CDR3 protein. The sample contains around 180,000 distinct CDR3 sequences, 28% of which appear only once. V gave up 1 base and J gave up 3 bases, with 12 bases separating them. The CDR3 runs to 15 residues. Germline V lookup: CDR1 SGHTA, CDR2 FQGNSA. This sequence was found in a human donor in good health (CMV status not recorded). Some clones in this sample may be carry-over from other donors' samples. The chain couples TRBV7-2 to TRBJ1-2; tentative D call: TRBD1 (5 bases). Sequenced: PBMCs. The CDR3 is CASSLVDVRDYGYTF. CDR3 DNA sequence: TGTGCCAGCAGCTTAGTGGACGTCAGGGACTATGGCTACACCTTC.